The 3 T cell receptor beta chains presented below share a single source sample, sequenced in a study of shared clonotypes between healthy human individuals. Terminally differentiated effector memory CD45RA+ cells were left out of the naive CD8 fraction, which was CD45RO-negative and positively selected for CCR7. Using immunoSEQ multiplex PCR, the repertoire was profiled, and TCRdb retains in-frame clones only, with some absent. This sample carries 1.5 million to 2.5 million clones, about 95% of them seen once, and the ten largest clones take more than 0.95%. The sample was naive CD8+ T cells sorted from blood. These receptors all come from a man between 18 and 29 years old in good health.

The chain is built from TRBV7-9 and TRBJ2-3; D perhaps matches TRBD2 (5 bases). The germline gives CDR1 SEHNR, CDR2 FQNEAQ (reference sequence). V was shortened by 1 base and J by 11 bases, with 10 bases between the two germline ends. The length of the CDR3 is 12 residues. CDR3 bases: TGTGCCAGCAGCTTAGAACTCGAGGGGCAGTATTTT. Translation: CASSLELEGQYF.

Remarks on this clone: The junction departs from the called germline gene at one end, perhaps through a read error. The CDR3 reads CASSLAGGAGNEQFF. The DNA of the CDR3 is TGTGCCAGCAGCCTAGCAGGGGGGGCGGGAAATGAGCAGTTCTTC. The V gene is TRBV7-6, the J gene TRBJ2-1; D tentatively fits TRBD1 or TRBD2 (7 bases each). The CDR3 totals 15 residues. Germline CDR1 reads SGHVS; CDR2 reads FNYEAQ. The variable domain in full, with the rest retrieved from reference TRBV7-6 and TRBJ2-1, is GAGVSQSPRYKVTKRGQDVALRCDPISGHVSLYWYRQALGQGPEFLTYFNYEAQQDKSGLPNDRFSAERPEGSISTLTIQRTEQRDSAMYRCASSLAGGAGNEQFFGPGTRLTVL.

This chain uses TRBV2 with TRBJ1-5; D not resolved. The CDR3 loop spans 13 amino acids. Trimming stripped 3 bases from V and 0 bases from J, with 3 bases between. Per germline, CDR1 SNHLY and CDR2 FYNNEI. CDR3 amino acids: CASSEYSNQPQHF. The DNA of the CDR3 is TGTGCCAGCAGTGAGTATAGCAATCAGCCCCAGCATTTT. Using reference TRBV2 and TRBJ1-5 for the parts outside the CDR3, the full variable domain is EPEVTQTPSHQVTQMGQEVILRCVPISNHLYFYWYRQILGQKVEFLVSFYNNEISEKSEIFDDQFSVERPDGSNFTLKIRSTKLEDSAMYFCASSEYSNQPQHFGDGTRLSIL.